This is a list of T cell receptor beta chains from one sample in a study of T cells after yellow fever vaccination. One entry per CDR3 protein results from TCRdb running MiXCR on the 5' RACE reads. The repertoire has 200,000 to 300,000 distinct CDR3 sequences, under 15% of them found once; the top ten carry around 0.55%. Sequences were derived from CD4+ T cells sorted from PBMCs, sampled 45 days after the yellow fever booster vaccination. These receptors originate from a man aged 25 to 45 who received the YFV17D yellow fever vaccine. Both conserved end residues are part of each CDR3. Each record gives: J gene, clone size, V gene, D gene, CDR3 DNA, CDR3 protein. D genes are given only for firm matches. Size is omitted from some rows. Given values are once, few, many or a class for expanded clones.

j_gene: TRBJ2-2; abundance: few; v_gene: TRBV20-1; d_gene: TRBD2; CDR3nt: TGCAGTGCTAGACAGTCGAGTTCCGCGGGAGGGGACACCGGGGAGCTGTTTTTT; CDR3aa: CSARQSSSAGGDTGELFF
j_gene: TRBJ2-1; abundance: -; v_gene: TRBV7-2; d_gene: TRBD2; CDR3nt: TGTGCCAGCAGCTTATATGGGACTAGCGGCGAGGTCGGGTTCTTC; CDR3aa: CASSLYGTSGEVGFF
j_gene: TRBJ2-7; abundance: -; v_gene: TRBV9; d_gene: -; CDR3nt: TGTGCCAGCAGCGTACGGCCCGACAGCGTCTACGAGCAGTACTTC; CDR3aa: CASSVRPDSVYEQYF
j_gene: TRBJ1-5; abundance: -; v_gene: TRBV19; d_gene: -; CDR3nt: TGTGCCAGTAGTATCAGCGTGCAGCCCCAGCATTTT; CDR3aa: CASSISVQPQHF
j_gene: TRBJ1-2; abundance: few; v_gene: TRBV4-3; d_gene: TRBD1; CDR3nt: TGCGCCAGCAGCCAAGAAGACAGGGCGAGTGGCTACACCTTC; CDR3aa: CASSQEDRASGYTF
j_gene: TRBJ1-5; abundance: few; v_gene: TRBV20-1; d_gene: -; CDR3nt: TGCAGTGCTAGTTTGGGTGGACCCAATCAGCCCCAGCATTTT; CDR3aa: CSASLGGPNQPQHF
j_gene: TRBJ2-4; abundance: few; v_gene: TRBV19; d_gene: -; CDR3nt: TGTGCCAGTAGTATAGGAGGGCAAAACATTCAGTACTTC; CDR3aa: CASSIGGQNIQYF
j_gene: TRBJ1-1; abundance: few; v_gene: TRBV20-1; d_gene: -; CDR3nt: TGCAGTGGATTCGGGTGGTCTTTGGGCACTGAAGCTTTCTTT; CDR3aa: CSGFGWSLGTEAFF
j_gene: TRBJ2-7; abundance: -; v_gene: TRBV19; d_gene: -; CDR3nt: TGTGCCAGTAGTATTGTCAAGGGACCCTACGAGCAGTACTTC; CDR3aa: CASSIVKGPYEQYF
j_gene: TRBJ2-6; abundance: few; v_gene: TRBV7-9; d_gene: -; CDR3nt: TGTGCCAGCATTGGGCGCGCTGGGGCCAACGTCCTGACTTTC; CDR3aa: CASIGRAGANVLTF
j_gene: TRBJ2-5; abundance: -; v_gene: TRBV6-2/TRBV6-3; d_gene: -; CDR3nt: TGTGCCAGTACCTCAACGCGGCGCGTCCAAGAGACCCAGTACTTC; CDR3aa: CASTSTRRVQETQYF
j_gene: TRBJ1-6; abundance: many; v_gene: TRBV7-2; d_gene: -; CDR3nt: TGTGCCAGCTCCTTACAGGGCGAATCACCCCTCCACTTT; CDR3aa: CASSLQGESPLHF
j_gene: TRBJ2-3; abundance: many; v_gene: TRBV29-1; d_gene: TRBD2; CDR3nt: TGCAGCGTTAGGACTAGCGGGAGTGATACGCAGTATTTT; CDR3aa: CSVRTSGSDTQYF
j_gene: TRBJ2-5; abundance: few; v_gene: TRBV4-3; d_gene: TRBD1; CDR3nt: TGCGCCAGCAGCCCCGACAGGGAGCTGACCCAGTACTTC; CDR3aa: CASSPDRELTQYF
j_gene: TRBJ2-1; abundance: few; v_gene: TRBV9; d_gene: TRBD2; CDR3nt: TGTGCCAGCAGTTCATGGGGGGGGAGGTCCAATGAGCAGTTCTTC; CDR3aa: CASSSWGGRSNEQFF
j_gene: TRBJ2-5; abundance: -; v_gene: TRBV27; d_gene: -; CDR3nt: TGTGCCAGCAGTTTATTTACCGGGGGAGAGACCCAGTACTTC; CDR3aa: CASSLFTGGETQYF
j_gene: TRBJ2-5; abundance: -; v_gene: TRBV5-1; d_gene: -; CDR3nt: TGCGCCAGCAGCCTCGGGACCACGGATGAAGAGACCCAGTACTTC; CDR3aa: CASSLGTTDEETQYF
j_gene: TRBJ2-2; abundance: few; v_gene: TRBV7-8; d_gene: TRBD2; CDR3nt: TGTGCCAGCAGCTTAGTGCTAGCGGGAGAAATAAGGGACACCGGGGAGCTGTTTTTT; CDR3aa: CASSLVLAGEIRDTGELFF
j_gene: TRBJ2-3; abundance: -; v_gene: TRBV3-1; d_gene: -; CDR3nt: TGTGCCAGCAGCCAAATGTCTAGCGGCACAGATACGCAGTATTTT; CDR3aa: CASSQMSSGTDTQYF
j_gene: TRBJ1-1; abundance: few; v_gene: TRBV7-9; d_gene: -; CDR3nt: TGTGCCAGCAGCTTACCGGGGGCAGGCACTGAAGCTTTCTTT; CDR3aa: CASSLPGAGTEAFF
j_gene: TRBJ2-5; abundance: -; v_gene: TRBV5-6; d_gene: -; CDR3nt: TGTGCCAGCAGCTTGGTAGTAGGGGGAGGTCAAATCGGAGAGACCCAGTACTTC; CDR3aa: CASSLVVGGGQIGETQYF
j_gene: TRBJ2-1; abundance: few; v_gene: TRBV3-1; d_gene: TRBD2; CDR3nt: TGTGCCAGCAGCCAAGATTGGGCTAGCGGGGAGCAGTTCTTC; CDR3aa: CASSQDWASGEQFF
j_gene: TRBJ2-7; abundance: -; v_gene: TRBV7-9; d_gene: TRBD1; CDR3nt: TGTGCCAGCAGCCCGGGACAGGGTATTGGGGAGCAGTACTTC; CDR3aa: CASSPGQGIGEQYF
j_gene: TRBJ2-3; abundance: -; v_gene: TRBV7-2; d_gene: TRBD2; CDR3nt: TGTGCCAGCAGCCCCCAGGGCGGGAGTTTGTCTGATACGCAGTATTTT; CDR3aa: CASSPQGGSLSDTQYF
j_gene: TRBJ2-7; abundance: -; v_gene: TRBV20-1; d_gene: -; CDR3nt: TGCAGTGCTAGTGGGGCATCTCGAAAACTCCCCTACGAGCAGTACTTC; CDR3aa: CSASGASRKLPYEQYF
j_gene: TRBJ2-1; abundance: -; v_gene: TRBV28; d_gene: -; CDR3nt: TGTGCCAGCAGTTTCCGGGGGCGCTTAGGCTTC; CDR3aa: CASSFRGRLGF
j_gene: TRBJ2-5; abundance: -; v_gene: TRBV5-6; d_gene: -; CDR3nt: TGTGCCAGCAGCTTGGCGGGGACGAGGGGGGCGGCCCAGTACTTC; CDR3aa: CASSLAGTRGAAQYF
j_gene: TRBJ2-5; abundance: -; v_gene: TRBV7-7; d_gene: -; CDR3nt: TGTGCCAGCAGCCCAACCTTGCATCAAGAGACCCAGTACTTC; CDR3aa: CASSPTLHQETQYF
j_gene: TRBJ2-2; abundance: few; v_gene: TRBV6-1; d_gene: -; CDR3nt: TGTGCCAGCAGCCAGGACGGCCCCGGGGAGCTGTTTTTT; CDR3aa: CASSQDGPGELFF
j_gene: TRBJ2-3; abundance: -; v_gene: TRBV15; d_gene: -; CDR3nt: TGTGCCACCAGCAAAGGGGAAGGGGCTACTACAGATACGCAGTATTTT; CDR3aa: CATSKGEGATTDTQYF
j_gene: TRBJ2-1; abundance: -; v_gene: TRBV3-1; d_gene: -; CDR3nt: TGTGCCAGCAGTCCCGGGACTGCGGGGATCAATGAGCAGTTCTTC; CDR3aa: CASSPGTAGINEQFF
j_gene: TRBJ2-3; abundance: few; v_gene: TRBV29-1; d_gene: TRBD2; CDR3nt: TGCAGCGGGATAGGACTAGCGGGAGGGCCAGATACGCAGTATTTT; CDR3aa: CSGIGLAGGPDTQYF
j_gene: TRBJ2-3; abundance: few; v_gene: TRBV20-1; d_gene: TRBD2; CDR3nt: TGCAGTGCCCCTAGCGGGGACGCCACAGATACGCAGTATTTT; CDR3aa: CSAPSGDATDTQYF
j_gene: TRBJ2-2; abundance: few; v_gene: TRBV25-1; d_gene: -; CDR3nt: TGTGCCAGCAGTCAGTCCGCTAGCGTTGACATCGGGGAGCTGTTTTTT; CDR3aa: CASSQSASVDIGELFF
j_gene: TRBJ2-2; abundance: few; v_gene: TRBV7-2; d_gene: TRBD1; CDR3nt: TGTGCCAGCAGCACCCGACAGGGTGGGGAGCTGTTTTTT; CDR3aa: CASSTRQGGELFF
j_gene: TRBJ2-7; abundance: few; v_gene: TRBV25-1; d_gene: -; CDR3nt: TGTGCCAGCAGTGATTATAGGTCAGCCTACGAGCAGTACTTC; CDR3aa: CASSDYRSAYEQYF
j_gene: TRBJ2-1; abundance: -; v_gene: TRBV5-1; d_gene: TRBD2; CDR3nt: TGCGCCAGCAGCTTGGTATCGGGACTAGGTGACAATGAGCAGTTCTTC; CDR3aa: CASSLVSGLGDNEQFF
j_gene: TRBJ2-7; abundance: few; v_gene: TRBV7-2; d_gene: TRBD2; CDR3nt: TGTGCCAGCAGCTTAAGCGGGGGGCACTACGAGCAGTACTTC; CDR3aa: CASSLSGGHYEQYF
j_gene: TRBJ2-7; abundance: -; v_gene: TRBV9; d_gene: TRBD2; CDR3nt: TGTGCCAGCAGCGTAGGTTCTAGCGGGGGTTACGAGCAGTACTTC; CDR3aa: CASSVGSSGGYEQYF
j_gene: TRBJ2-1; abundance: few; v_gene: TRBV7-8; d_gene: TRBD2; CDR3nt: TGTGCCAGCAGCCTCATGAATGGACTAGCTTACAATGAGCAGTTCTTC; CDR3aa: CASSLMNGLAYNEQFF
j_gene: TRBJ2-1; abundance: -; v_gene: TRBV20-1; d_gene: TRBD2; CDR3nt: TGCAGTGCTAGAATCCCGATAGCGGGGTACAATGAGCAGTTCTTC; CDR3aa: CSARIPIAGYNEQFF
j_gene: TRBJ2-7; abundance: -; v_gene: TRBV27; d_gene: -; CDR3nt: TGTGCCAGCAGTTCGCGGTCCTTCTACGAGCAGTACTTC; CDR3aa: CASSSRSFYEQYF
j_gene: TRBJ2-1; abundance: few; v_gene: TRBV20-1; d_gene: -; CDR3nt: TGCAGTGCTACAACCCCGGTCGGCGACGGTTCCAATGAGCAGTTCTTC; CDR3aa: CSATTPVGDGSNEQFF
j_gene: TRBJ2-1; abundance: -; v_gene: TRBV5-1; d_gene: TRBD2; CDR3nt: TGCGCCAGCAGCCATCGGACTAGCGAAAACAATGAGCAGTTCTTC; CDR3aa: CASSHRTSENNEQFF
j_gene: TRBJ2-1; abundance: few; v_gene: TRBV6-1; d_gene: TRBD1; CDR3nt: TGTGCCAGCAGTCGACAGGGTTCCCCGTACAATGAGCAGTTCTTC; CDR3aa: CASSRQGSPYNEQFF
j_gene: TRBJ2-7; abundance: few; v_gene: TRBV15; d_gene: -; CDR3nt: TGTGCCACCAGCAGAGATCCGGGGAGGGAGCAGTACTTC; CDR3aa: CATSRDPGREQYF
j_gene: TRBJ2-1; abundance: -; v_gene: TRBV5-1; d_gene: -; CDR3nt: TGCGCCAGCAGCTTGGGACCCGAGAATGAGCAGTTCTTC; CDR3aa: CASSLGPENEQFF
j_gene: TRBJ2-5; abundance: -; v_gene: TRBV7-7; d_gene: TRBD2; CDR3nt: TGTGCCAGCAGCTCCCCCGGGGAGGGAGAGACCCAGTACTTC; CDR3aa: CASSSPGEGETQYF
j_gene: TRBJ2-3; abundance: -; v_gene: TRBV5-4; d_gene: TRBD1; CDR3nt: TGTGCCAGCAGGCCGCCCGGGGGACAGGAGCGGAATACGCAGTATTTT; CDR3aa: CASRPPGGQERNTQYF
j_gene: TRBJ2-1; abundance: -; v_gene: TRBV18; d_gene: -; CDR3nt: TGTGCCAGCTCCCCCGGGCGGGGAGTTAAGTTCTTC; CDR3aa: CASSPGRGVKFF
j_gene: TRBJ2-7; abundance: many; v_gene: TRBV5-1; d_gene: TRBD1; CDR3nt: TGCGCCAGCAGCAGATGGGACAGCTCCTACGAGCAGTACTTC; CDR3aa: CASSRWDSSYEQYF
j_gene: TRBJ1-1; abundance: few; v_gene: TRBV25-1; d_gene: -; CDR3nt: TGTGCCAGCAGTGAGGGGAACACTGAAGCTTTCTTT; CDR3aa: CASSEGNTEAFF
j_gene: TRBJ2-7; abundance: few; v_gene: TRBV5-5; d_gene: TRBD1; CDR3nt: TGTGCCAGCAGCTGGGATACCGGGACAGGGGCCTACGAGCAGTACTTC; CDR3aa: CASSWDTGTGAYEQYF
j_gene: TRBJ2-2; abundance: -; v_gene: TRBV6-2/TRBV6-3; d_gene: -; CDR3nt: TGTGCCAGCAGTTATAAAGGATCTGGGCCCGGGGAGCTGTTTTTT; CDR3aa: CASSYKGSGPGELFF
j_gene: TRBJ2-7; abundance: -; v_gene: TRBV3-1; d_gene: -; CDR3nt: TGTGCCAGCAGCTCACCCAGAGGGACTTCTCTCTCCTACGAGCAGTACTTC; CDR3aa: CASSSPRGTSLSYEQYF
j_gene: TRBJ2-2; abundance: -; v_gene: TRBV7-9; d_gene: TRBD2; CDR3nt: TGTGCCAGCAGCTATACTAGCGGGAGAACCGGGGAGCTGTTTTTT; CDR3aa: CASSYTSGRTGELFF
j_gene: TRBJ1-4; abundance: few; v_gene: TRBV4-3; d_gene: -; CDR3nt: TGCGCCAGCAGCCAAGGGGGGAGAACTAATGAAAAACTGTTTTTT; CDR3aa: CASSQGGRTNEKLFF
j_gene: TRBJ2-2; abundance: few; v_gene: TRBV27; d_gene: TRBD2; CDR3nt: TGTGCCAGTAGACTAGCGGGAGGAACCGGGGAGCTGTTTTTT; CDR3aa: CASRLAGGTGELFF
j_gene: TRBJ2-1; abundance: many; v_gene: TRBV29-1; d_gene: -; CDR3nt: TGCAGCGTTGAAGAATTGAATGAGCAGTTCTTC; CDR3aa: CSVEELNEQFF
j_gene: TRBJ2-2; abundance: -; v_gene: TRBV7-2; d_gene: -; CDR3nt: TGTGCCAGCAGCTTATCCACCACCGGGGAGCTGTTTTTT; CDR3aa: CASSLSTTGELFF